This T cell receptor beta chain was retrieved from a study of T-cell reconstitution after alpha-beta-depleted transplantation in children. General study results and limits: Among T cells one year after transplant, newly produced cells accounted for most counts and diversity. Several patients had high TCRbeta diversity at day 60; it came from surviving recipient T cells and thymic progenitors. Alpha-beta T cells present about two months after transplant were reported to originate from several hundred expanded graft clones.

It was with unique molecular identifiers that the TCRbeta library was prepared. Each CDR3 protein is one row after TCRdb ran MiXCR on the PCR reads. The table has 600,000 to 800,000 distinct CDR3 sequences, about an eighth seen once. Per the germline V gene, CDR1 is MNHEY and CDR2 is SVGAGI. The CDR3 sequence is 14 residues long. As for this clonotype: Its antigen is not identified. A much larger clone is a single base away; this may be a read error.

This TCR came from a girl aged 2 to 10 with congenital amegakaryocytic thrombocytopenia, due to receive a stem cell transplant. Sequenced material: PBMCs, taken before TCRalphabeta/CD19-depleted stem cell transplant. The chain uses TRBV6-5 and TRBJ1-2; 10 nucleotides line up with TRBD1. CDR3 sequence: CASSYSGTGDGYPF. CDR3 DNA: TGTGCCAGCAGTTACTCGGGGACAGGGGATGGCTACCCCTTC.